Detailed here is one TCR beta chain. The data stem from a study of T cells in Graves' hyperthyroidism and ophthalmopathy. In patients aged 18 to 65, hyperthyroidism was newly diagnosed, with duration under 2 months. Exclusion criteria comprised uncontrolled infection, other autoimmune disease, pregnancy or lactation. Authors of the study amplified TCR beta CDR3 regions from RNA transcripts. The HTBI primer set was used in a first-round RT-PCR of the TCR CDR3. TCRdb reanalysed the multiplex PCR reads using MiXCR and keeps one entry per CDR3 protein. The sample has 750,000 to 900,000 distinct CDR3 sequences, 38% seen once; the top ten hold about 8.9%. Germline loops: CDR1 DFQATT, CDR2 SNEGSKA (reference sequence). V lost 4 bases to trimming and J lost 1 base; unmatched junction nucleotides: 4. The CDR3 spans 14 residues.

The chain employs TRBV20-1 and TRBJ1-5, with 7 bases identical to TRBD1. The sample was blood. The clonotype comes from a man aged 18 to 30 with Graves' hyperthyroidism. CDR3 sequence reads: CSATQGTSNQPQHF. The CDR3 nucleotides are TGCAGTGCTACACAGGGGACCAGCAATCAGCCCCAGCATTTT.